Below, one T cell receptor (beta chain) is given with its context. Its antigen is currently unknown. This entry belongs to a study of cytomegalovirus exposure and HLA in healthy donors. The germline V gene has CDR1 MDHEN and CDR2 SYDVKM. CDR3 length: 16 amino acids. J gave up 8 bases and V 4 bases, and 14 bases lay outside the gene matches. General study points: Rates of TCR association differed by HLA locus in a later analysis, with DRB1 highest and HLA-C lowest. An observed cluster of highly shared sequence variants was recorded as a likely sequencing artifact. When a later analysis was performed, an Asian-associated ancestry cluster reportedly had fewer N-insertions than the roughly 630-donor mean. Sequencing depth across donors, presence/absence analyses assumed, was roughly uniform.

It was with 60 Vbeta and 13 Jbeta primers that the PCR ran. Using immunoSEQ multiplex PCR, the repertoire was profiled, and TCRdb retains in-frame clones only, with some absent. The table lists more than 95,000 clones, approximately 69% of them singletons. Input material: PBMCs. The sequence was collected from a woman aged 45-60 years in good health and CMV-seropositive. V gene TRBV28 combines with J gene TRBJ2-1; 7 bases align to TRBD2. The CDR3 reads CASSSGTLGRGDEQFF. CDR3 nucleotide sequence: TGTGCCAGCAGTTCCGGGACGCTCGGCCGGGGGGATGAGCAGTTCTTC.